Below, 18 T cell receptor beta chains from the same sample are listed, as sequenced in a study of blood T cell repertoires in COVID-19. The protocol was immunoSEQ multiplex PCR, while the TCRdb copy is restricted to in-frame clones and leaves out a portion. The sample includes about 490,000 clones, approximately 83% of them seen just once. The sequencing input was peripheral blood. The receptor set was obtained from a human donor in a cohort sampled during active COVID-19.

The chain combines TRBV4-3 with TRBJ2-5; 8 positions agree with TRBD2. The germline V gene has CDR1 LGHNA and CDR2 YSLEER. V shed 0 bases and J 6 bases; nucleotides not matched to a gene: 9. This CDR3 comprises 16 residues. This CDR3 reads CASSQDGGRRVKTQYF. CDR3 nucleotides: TGCGCCAGCAGCCAAGATGGCGGGAGGCGGGTGAAGACCCAGTACTTC.

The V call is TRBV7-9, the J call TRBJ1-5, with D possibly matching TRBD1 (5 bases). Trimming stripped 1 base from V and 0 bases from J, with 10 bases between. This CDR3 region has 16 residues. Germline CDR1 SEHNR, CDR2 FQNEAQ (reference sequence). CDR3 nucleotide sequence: TGTGCCAGCAGCTTAGGTCGCGGGGGTAGCAATCAGCCCCAGCATTTT. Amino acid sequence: CASSLGRGGSNQPQHF.

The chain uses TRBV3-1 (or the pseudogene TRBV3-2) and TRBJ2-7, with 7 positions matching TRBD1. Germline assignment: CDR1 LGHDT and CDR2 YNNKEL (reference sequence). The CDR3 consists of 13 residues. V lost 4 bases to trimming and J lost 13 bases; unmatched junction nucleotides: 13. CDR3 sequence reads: CASSRNQPGQYYF. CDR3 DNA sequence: TGTGCCAGCAGCCGAAACCAACCGGGACAGTACTACTTC.

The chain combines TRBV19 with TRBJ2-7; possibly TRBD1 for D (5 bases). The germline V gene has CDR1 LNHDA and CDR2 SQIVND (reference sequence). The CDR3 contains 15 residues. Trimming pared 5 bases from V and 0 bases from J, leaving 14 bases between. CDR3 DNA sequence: TGTGCCAGTAGTCGTACTCCAGGGAACTCCTACGAGCAGTACTTC. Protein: CASSRTPGNSYEQYF.

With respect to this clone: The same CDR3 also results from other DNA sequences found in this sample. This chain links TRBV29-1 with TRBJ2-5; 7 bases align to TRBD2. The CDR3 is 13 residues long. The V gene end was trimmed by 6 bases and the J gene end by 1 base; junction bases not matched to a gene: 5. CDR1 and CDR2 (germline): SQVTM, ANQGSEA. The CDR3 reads CSVETGGQETQYF. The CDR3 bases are TGCAGCGTAGAAACGGGGGGCCAAGAGACCCAGTACTTC.

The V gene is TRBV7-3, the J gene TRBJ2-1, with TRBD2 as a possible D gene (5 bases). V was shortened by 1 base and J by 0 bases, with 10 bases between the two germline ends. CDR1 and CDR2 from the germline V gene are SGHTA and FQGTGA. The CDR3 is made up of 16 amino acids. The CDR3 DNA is TGTGCCAGCAGCTTAAGCCAGCGGAGCTCCTACAATGAGCAGTTCTTC. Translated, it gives CASSLSQRSSYNEQFF.

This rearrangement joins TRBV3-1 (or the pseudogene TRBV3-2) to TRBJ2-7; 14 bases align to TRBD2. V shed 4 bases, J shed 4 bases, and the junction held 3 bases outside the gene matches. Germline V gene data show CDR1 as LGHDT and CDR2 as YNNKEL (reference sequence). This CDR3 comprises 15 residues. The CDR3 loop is CASSRLAGGFYEQYF. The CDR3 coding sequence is TGTGCCAGCAGCCGACTAGCGGGAGGGTTTTACGAGCAGTACTTC.

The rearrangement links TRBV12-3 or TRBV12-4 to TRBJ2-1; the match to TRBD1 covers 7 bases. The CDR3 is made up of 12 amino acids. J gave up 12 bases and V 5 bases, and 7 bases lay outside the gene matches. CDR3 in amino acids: CASSPSQGRQFF. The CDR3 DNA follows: TGTGCCAGCAGTCCCTCACAGGGGCGGCAGTTCTTC.

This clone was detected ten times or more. Here the CDR3 DNA reads TGTGCCACCAGTGATACAGGGCTGCACACAGATACGCAGTATTTT. Residues: CATSDTGLHTDTQYF. The rearrangement links TRBV24-1 to TRBJ2-3; tentatively, D is TRBD1 (6 bases). The CDR3 contains 15 residues. Germline lookup yields CDR1 KGHDR and CDR2 SFDVKD. Trimming removed 3 bases from V and 2 bases from J, with 11 bases in between.

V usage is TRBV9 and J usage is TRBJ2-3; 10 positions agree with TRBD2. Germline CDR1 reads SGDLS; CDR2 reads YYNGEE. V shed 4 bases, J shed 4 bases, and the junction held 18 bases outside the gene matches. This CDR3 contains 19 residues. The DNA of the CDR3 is TGTGCCAGCAGCCCGAAGGGGGCCAGGGCTAGCGGGAGTTCAGATACGCAGTATTTT. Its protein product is CASSPKGARASGSSDTQYF.

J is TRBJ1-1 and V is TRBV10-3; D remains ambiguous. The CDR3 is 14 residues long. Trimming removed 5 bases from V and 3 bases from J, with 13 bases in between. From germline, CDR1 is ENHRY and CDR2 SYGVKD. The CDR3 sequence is CAISQRSGDTEAFF. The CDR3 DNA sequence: TGTGCCATCAGTCAAAGGAGTGGAGACACTGAAGCTTTCTTT.

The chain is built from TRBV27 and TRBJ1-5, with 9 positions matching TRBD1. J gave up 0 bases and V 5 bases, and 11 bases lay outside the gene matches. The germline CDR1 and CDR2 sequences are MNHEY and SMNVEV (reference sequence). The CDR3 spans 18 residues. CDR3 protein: CASSPPGQGSFSNQPQHF. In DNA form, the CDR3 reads TGTGCCAGCAGTCCTCCGGGACAGGGCTCTTTTAGCAATCAGCCCCAGCATTTT.

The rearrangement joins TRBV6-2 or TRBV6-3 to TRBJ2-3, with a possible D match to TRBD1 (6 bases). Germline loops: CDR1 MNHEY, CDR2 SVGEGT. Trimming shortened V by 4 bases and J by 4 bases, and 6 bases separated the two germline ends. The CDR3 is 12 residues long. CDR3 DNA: TGTGCCAGCAGTTGGGGGCCAGATACGCAGTATTTT. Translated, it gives CASSWGPDTQYF.

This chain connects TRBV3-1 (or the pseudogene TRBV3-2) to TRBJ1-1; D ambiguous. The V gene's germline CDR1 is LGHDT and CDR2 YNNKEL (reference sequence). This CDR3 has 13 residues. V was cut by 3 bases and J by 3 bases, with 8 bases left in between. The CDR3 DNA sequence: TGTGCCAGCAGCCAGAAGGAGTACACTGAAGCTTTCTTT. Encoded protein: CASSQKEYTEAFF.

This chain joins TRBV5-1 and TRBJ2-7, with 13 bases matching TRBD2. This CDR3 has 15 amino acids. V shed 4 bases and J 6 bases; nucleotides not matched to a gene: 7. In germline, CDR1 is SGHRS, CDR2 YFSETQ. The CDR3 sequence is CASSPSWTSGSEQYF. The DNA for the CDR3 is TGCGCCAGCAGCCCCAGCTGGACTAGCGGGAGCGAGCAGTACTTC.

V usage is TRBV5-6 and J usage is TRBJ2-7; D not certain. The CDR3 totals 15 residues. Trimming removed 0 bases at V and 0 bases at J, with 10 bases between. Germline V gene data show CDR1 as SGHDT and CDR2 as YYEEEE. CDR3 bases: TGTGCCAGCAGCTTGGGTGCCGCTAGCTCCTACGAGCAGTACTTC. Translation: CASSLGAASSYEQYF.

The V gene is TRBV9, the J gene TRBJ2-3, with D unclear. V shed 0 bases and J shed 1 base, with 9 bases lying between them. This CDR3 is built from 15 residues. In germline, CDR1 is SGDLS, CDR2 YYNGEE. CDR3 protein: CASSVGNEGTDTQYF. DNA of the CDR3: TGTGCCAGCAGCGTAGGTAATGAGGGCACAGATACGCAGTATTTT.

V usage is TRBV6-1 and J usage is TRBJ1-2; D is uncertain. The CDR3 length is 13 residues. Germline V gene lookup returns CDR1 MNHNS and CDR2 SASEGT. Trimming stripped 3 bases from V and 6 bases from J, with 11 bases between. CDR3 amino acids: CASSEVVLHGYTF. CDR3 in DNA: TGTGCCAGCAGTGAGGTCGTTCTACATGGCTACACCTTC.